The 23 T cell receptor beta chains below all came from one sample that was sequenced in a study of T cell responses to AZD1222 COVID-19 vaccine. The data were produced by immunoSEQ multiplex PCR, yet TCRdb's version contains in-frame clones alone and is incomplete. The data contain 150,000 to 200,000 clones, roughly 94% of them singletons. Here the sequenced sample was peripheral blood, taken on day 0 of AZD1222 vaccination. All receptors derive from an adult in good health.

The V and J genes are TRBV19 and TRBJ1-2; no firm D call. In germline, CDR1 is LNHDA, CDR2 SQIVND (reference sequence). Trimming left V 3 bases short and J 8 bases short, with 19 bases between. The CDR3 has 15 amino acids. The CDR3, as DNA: TGTGCCAGTAGTATGATAAGGCGACCCGGTGCCGGCTACACCTTC. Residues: CASSMIRRPGAGYTF.

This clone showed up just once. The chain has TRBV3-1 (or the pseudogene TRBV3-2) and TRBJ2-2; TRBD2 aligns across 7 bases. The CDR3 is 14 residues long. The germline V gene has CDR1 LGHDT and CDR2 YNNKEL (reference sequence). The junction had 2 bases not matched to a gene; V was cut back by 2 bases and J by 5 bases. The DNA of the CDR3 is TGTGCCAGCAGCCAATGGGGGGGAACCGGGGAGCTGTTTTTT. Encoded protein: CASSQWGGTGELFF.

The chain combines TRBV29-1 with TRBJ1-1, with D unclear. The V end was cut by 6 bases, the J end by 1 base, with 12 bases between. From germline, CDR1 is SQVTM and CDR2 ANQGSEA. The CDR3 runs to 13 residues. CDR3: CSVSEQKNTEAFF. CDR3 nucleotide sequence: TGCAGCGTGTCAGAACAGAAGAACACTGAAGCTTTCTTT.

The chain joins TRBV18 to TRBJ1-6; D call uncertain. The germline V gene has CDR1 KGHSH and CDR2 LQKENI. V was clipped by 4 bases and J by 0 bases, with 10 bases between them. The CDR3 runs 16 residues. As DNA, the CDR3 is TGTGCCAGCTCACAGCTACAGAGCTCCTATAATTCACCCCTCCACTTT. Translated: CASSQLQSSYNSPLHF.

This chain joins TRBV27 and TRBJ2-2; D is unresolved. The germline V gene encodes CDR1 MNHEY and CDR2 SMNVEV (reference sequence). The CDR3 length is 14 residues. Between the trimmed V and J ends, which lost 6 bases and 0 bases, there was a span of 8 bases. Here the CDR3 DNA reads TGTGCCAGCAGGGAAACAGCGAACACCGGGGAGCTGTTTTTT. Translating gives CASRETANTGELFF.

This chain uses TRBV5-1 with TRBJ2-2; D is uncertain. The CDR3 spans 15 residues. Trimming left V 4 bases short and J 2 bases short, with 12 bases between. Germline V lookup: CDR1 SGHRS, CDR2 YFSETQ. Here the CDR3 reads CASSRSDSNTGELFF. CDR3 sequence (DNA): TGCGCCAGCAGCCGGTCAGACTCAAACACCGGGGAGCTGTTTTTT.

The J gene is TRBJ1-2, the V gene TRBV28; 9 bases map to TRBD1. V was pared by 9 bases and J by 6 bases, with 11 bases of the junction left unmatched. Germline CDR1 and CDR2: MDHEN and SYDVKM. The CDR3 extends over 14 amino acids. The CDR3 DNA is TGTGCCAGTATGGGTACAGGGGGCTACGATGGCTACACCTTC. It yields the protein CASMGTGGYDGYTF.

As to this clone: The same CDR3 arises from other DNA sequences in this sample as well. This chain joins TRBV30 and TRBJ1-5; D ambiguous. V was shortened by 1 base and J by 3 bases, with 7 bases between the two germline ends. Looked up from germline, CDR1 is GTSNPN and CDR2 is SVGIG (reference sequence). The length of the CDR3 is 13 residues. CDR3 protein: CAWSARDNQPQHF. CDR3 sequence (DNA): TGTGCCTGGAGTGCAAGGGACAATCAGCCCCAGCATTTT.

This CDR3 is CASSFLPSGSRPDTQYF. The DNA for the CDR3 is TGTGCCAGCAGTTTCCTTCCTAGCGGCTCAAGACCTGATACGCAGTATTTT. V usage is TRBV27 and J usage is TRBJ2-3; 7 positions match TRBD2. Trimming at V came to 3 bases and at J to 6 bases, leaving 15 bases not matched to a gene. Per germline, CDR1 MNHEY and CDR2 SMNVEV (reference sequence). The CDR3 has 17 residues.

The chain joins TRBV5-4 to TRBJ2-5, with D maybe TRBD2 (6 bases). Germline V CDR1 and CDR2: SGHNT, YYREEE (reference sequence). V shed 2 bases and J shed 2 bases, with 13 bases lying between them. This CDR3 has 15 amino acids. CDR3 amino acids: CASSFGGTGQETQYF. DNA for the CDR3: TGTGCCAGCAGCTTTGGCGGGACGGGGCAAGAGACCCAGTACTTC.

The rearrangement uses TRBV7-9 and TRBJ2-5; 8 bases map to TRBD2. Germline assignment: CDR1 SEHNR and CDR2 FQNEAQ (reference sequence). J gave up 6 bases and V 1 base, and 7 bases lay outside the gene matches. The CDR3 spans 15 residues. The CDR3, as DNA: TGTGCCAGCAGCTTAGACGGGAGGGCCGGAAAGACCCAGTACTTC. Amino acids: CASSLDGRAGKTQYF.

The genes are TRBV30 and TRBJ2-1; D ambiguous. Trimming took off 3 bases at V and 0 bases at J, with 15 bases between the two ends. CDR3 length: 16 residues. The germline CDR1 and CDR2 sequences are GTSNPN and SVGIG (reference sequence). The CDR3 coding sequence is TGTGCCTGGAGCCGGACGGTAAAGAGCTCCTACAATGAGCAGTTCTTC. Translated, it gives CAWSRTVKSSYNEQFF.

CDR3 loop: CASSLDGDNTGELFF. The CDR3 DNA reads as TGTGCCAGCAGCTTAGACGGGGATAACACCGGGGAGCTGTTTTTT. J is TRBJ2-2 and V is TRBV7-3; D is perhaps TRBD2 (5 bases). Germline V gives CDR1 SGHTA, CDR2 FQGTGA. The germline V and J ends were trimmed by 2 bases and 2 bases, with 9 bases remaining between them. The CDR3 consists of 15 residues.

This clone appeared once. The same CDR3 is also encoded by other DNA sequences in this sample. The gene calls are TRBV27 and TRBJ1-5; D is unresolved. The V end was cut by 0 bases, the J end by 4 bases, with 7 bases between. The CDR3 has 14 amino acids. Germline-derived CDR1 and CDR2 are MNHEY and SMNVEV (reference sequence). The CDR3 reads CASSLSGLNQPQHF. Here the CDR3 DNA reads TGTGCCAGCAGTTTATCCGGTCTTAATCAGCCCCAGCATTTT.

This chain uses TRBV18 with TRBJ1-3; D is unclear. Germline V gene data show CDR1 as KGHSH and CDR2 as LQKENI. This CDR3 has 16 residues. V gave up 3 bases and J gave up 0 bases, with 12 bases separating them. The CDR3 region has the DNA TGTGCCAGCTCACCTCAACGTACCCACTCTGGAAACACCATATATTTT. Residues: CASSPQRTHSGNTIYF.

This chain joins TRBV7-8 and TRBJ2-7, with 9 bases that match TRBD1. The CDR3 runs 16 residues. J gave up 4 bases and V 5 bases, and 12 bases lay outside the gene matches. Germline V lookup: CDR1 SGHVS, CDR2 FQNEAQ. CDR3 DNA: TGTGCCAGCAGCCTAAAGGACAGGGGAGGCCTTTACGAGCAGTACTTC. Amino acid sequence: CASSLKDRGGLYEQYF.

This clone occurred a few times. CDR3: CASSMGPGTHSNQPQHF. The CDR3 nucleotides read TGTGCCAGTAGTATGGGGCCCGGGACACACAGCAATCAGCCCCAGCATTTT. This chain uses TRBV19 with TRBJ1-5; a possible D gene is TRBD1 (6 bases). The CDR3 extends over 17 amino acids. The germline gives CDR1 LNHDA, CDR2 SQIVND (reference sequence). Deletions cut 3 bases from V and 1 base from J, with 16 bases between.

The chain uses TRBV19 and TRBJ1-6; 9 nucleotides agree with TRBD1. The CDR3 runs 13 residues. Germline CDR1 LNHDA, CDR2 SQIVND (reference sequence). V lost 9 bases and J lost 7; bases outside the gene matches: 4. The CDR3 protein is CASHDRGNSPLHF. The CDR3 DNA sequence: TGTGCCAGCCATGACAGGGGGAATTCACCCCTCCACTTT. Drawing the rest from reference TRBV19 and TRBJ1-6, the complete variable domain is DGGITQSPKYLFRKEGQNVTLSCEQNLNHDAMYWYRQDPGQGLRLIYYSQIVNDFQKGDIAEGYSVSREKKESFPLTVTSAQKNPTAFYLCASHDRGNSPLHFGNGTRLTVT.

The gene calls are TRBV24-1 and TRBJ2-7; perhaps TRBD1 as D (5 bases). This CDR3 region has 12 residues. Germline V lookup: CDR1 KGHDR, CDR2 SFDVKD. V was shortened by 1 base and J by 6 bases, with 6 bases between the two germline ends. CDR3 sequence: CATSDLRGEQYF. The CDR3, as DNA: TGTGCCACCAGTGATTTAAGGGGCGAGCAGTACTTC.

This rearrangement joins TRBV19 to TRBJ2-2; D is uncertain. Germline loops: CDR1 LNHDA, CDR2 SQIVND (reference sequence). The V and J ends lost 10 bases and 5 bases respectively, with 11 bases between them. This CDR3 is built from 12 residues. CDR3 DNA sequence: TGTGCCACCAAAGACGGAACCGGGGAGCTGTTTTTT. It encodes CATKDGTGELFF.

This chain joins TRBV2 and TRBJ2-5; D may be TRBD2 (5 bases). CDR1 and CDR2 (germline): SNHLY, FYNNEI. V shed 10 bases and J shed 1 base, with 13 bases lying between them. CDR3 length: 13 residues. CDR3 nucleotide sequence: TGTGCCATTCGGGGTCTCCCCCAAGAGACCCAGTACTTC. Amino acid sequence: CAIRGLPQETQYF.

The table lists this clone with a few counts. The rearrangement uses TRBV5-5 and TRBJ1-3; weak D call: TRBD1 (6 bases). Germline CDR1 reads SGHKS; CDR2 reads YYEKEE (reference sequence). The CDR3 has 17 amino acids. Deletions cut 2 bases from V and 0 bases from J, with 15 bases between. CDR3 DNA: TGTGCCAGCAGCTTTGAGAGGGGGAGCTACTCTGGAAACACCATATATTTT. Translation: CASSFERGSYSGNTIYF.

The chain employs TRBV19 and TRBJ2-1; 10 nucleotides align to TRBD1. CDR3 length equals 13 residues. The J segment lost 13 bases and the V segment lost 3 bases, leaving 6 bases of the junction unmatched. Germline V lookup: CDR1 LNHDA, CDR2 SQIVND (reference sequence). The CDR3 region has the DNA TGTGCCAGTAGTATGGGACAGGGGATAGTTCAGTTCTTC. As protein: CASSMGQGIVQFF.